These 19 T cell receptor beta chains were all obtained from the same sample, sequenced in a study of early T cells in non-severe SARS-CoV-2 infection. TCRdb passed the 5' RACE reads through MiXCR, listing each CDR3 protein once. The data hold some 50,000 distinct CDR3 sequences, with approximately 5.6% observed a single time. Material: whole blood. The receptor source for this set is an adult who was a healthcare worker with PCR-confirmed SARS-CoV-2 infection or an uninfected control (not recorded which).

This clonotype was seen a handful of times. The chain employs TRBV5-6 and TRBJ1-2; the match to TRBD1 covers 8 bases. V lost 4 bases, J lost 4 bases, and 9 bases stayed unmatched. Germline V gene lookup returns CDR1 SGHDT and CDR2 YYEEEE. This CDR3 is 15 amino acids long. CDR3 coding DNA: TGTGCCAGCAGCCACAATCCGACAGGGGCCTATGGCTACACCTTC. Translation gives CASSHNPTGAYGYTF.

This clonotype showed up just a few times. The chain is built from TRBV25-1 and TRBJ1-2; possibly TRBD1 for D (6 bases). The germline V and J ends were trimmed by 6 bases and 4 bases, with 12 bases remaining between them. The length of the CDR3 is 13 residues. Germline V gene sequence: CDR1 MGHDK, CDR2 SYGVNS. DNA of the CDR3: TGTGCCAGCAGCGTCCAGGGGCCCTATGGCTACACCTTC. It is translated as CASSVQGPYGYTF.

This clonotype was seen ten or more times. The V gene is TRBV6-5, the J gene TRBJ2-1, with 7 positions matching TRBD1. Losses at the gene ends were 6 bases for V and 3 bases for J; bases not matched to a gene: 8. The germline V gene encodes CDR1 MNHEY and CDR2 SVGAGI. The CDR3 is 15 residues long. CDR3 region: CASRDRWYNYNEQFF. CDR3 coding DNA: TGTGCCAGCAGGGACAGGTGGTACAACTACAATGAGCAGTTCTTC.

This clonotype was observed many times. This chain joins TRBV29-1 and TRBJ1-6; D gene ambiguous. Germline V gene sequence: CDR1 SQVTM, CDR2 ANQGSEA. The CDR3 runs to 12 residues. The ends were cut back, 4 bases at V and 5 bases at J, with 6 bases in the middle. As DNA, the CDR3 is TGCAGCGTTGCAGATAATAATTCACCCCTCCACTTT. It is translated as CSVADNNSPLHF. Together with reference TRBV29-1 and TRBJ1-6, the CDR3 gives the full variable domain: SAVISQKPSRDICQRGTSLTIQCQVDSQVTMMFWYRQQPGQSLTLIATANQGSEATYESGFVIDKFPISRPNLTFSTLTVSNMSPEDSSIYLCSVADNNSPLHFGNGTRLTVT.

This clonotype has ten or more counts. The V call is TRBV5-6, the J call TRBJ1-1; no reliable D call. V gave up 0 bases and J gave up 7 bases, with 10 bases separating them. The germline CDR1 and CDR2 sequences are SGHDT and YYEEEE. This CDR3 has 13 residues. In nucleotides, the CDR3 is TGTGCCAGCAGCTTGGAGATAGCGATTGAAGCTTTCTTT. It specifies CASSLEIAIEAFF.

This clonotype was detected ten times or more. The chain is built from TRBV25-1 and TRBJ1-2; a possible D gene is TRBD1 (6 bases). There are 14 residues in the CDR3. Germline CDR1 and CDR2: MGHDK and SYGVNS. V gave up 5 bases and J gave up 4 bases, with 14 bases separating them. CDR3 in amino acids: CASSTYQGSYGYTF. In nucleotides, the CDR3 is TGTGCCAGCAGTACCTACCAGGGGAGCTATGGCTACACCTTC.

Points on this clonotype: A much more abundant neighbour one base away suggests this may be a read error. The chain is built from TRBV20-1 and TRBJ1-3; D is possibly TRBD1 (5 bases). CDR1 DFQATT and CDR2 SNEGSKA come from the germline V gene (reference sequence). There are 15 residues in the CDR3. In DNA, the CDR3 is TGCGGTGCCATAGCCCCGGGGGTGGCTGGAAACACCATATATTTT. The encoded protein is CGAIAPGVAGNTIYF.

This clonotype was detected only a few times. The J gene is TRBJ2-1, the V gene TRBV5-8; 9 bases are shared with TRBD1. Trimming took 2 bases from V and 3 from J; bases not matched to a gene: 6. CDR1 is SGHTS, CDR2 YDEGEE, per germline. This CDR3 contains 16 residues. The CDR3 DNA is TGTGCCAGCAGCTTCCGTACAGGGGGCTACTACAATGAGCAGTTCTTC. This gives the protein CASSFRTGGYYNEQFF.

This clonotype was detected ten times or more. The rearrangement uses TRBV29-1 and TRBJ2-3; TRBD2 aligns across 7 bases. The CDR3 totals 14 residues. The V segment lost 6 bases and the J segment 5 bases; nucleotides outside the gene matches: 11. The germline V gene encodes CDR1 SQVTM and CDR2 ANQGSEA. The CDR3 DNA reads as TGCAGCGTCTCACACCGGGGGGTTGTAGATACGCAGTATTTT. Protein sequence: CSVSHRGVVDTQYF.

The table lists this clonotype with many counts. CDR3 nucleotides: TGTGCCAGTAGGACAGGGTACCTTCCTGAAAAACTGTTTTTT. This sequence encodes CASRTGYLPEKLFF. The chain employs TRBV19 and TRBJ1-4, with TRBD1 matching over 7 bases. CDR3 size: 14 residues. V dropped 6 bases and J dropped 7; count of bases not matched to a gene: 8. Germline values: CDR1 LNHDA, CDR2 SQIVND (reference sequence).

This clonotype was counted many times. The chain is built from TRBV20-1 and TRBJ2-7; D is perhaps TRBD1 (6 bases). The germline V gene has CDR1 DFQATT and CDR2 SNEGSKA (reference sequence). V was pared by 4 bases and J by 4 bases, with 20 bases between. This CDR3 comprises 15 residues. CDR3 DNA: TGCAGTGCTATGACCCCCAAGGGGGTCGAGTACGAGCAGTACTTC. It codes for CSAMTPKGVEYEQYF.

This clonotype was recorded many times. V gene TRBV4-3 combines with J gene TRBJ1-2; maybe TRBD1 (5 bases). V lost 1 base and J lost 4, with 13 bases in between. Germline CDR1 LGHNA, CDR2 YSLEER. The CDR3 is made up of 15 amino acids. CDR3 bases: TGCGCCAGCAGCCAAGGTGGGGGGGGAGCCTATGGCTACACCTTC. The encoded protein is CASSQGGGGAYGYTF.

The genes are TRBV20-1 and TRBJ1-2; D gene uncertain. The CDR3 runs to 12 residues. CDR1 is DFQATT and CDR2 is SNEGSKA in the germline V gene (reference sequence). The germline V and J ends were trimmed by 6 bases and 5 bases, with 13 bases remaining between them. The CDR3 sequence is CSAWTGVYGYTF. CDR3 nucleotides: TGCAGTGCATGGACGGGCGTTTATGGCTACACCTTC.

This clonotype occurred many times. The J gene is TRBJ2-3, the V gene TRBV11-3; D is ambiguous. The V and J ends lost 0 bases and 12 bases respectively, with 10 bases between them. CDR3 length: 12 residues. The germline gives CDR1 SGHNT, CDR2 YENEEA. The DNA for the CDR3 is TGTGCCAGCAGCTTAGACGTTTCCCAACAGTATTTT. It translates to CASSLDVSQQYF.

This clonotype was counted ten times or more. The chain combines TRBV25-1 with TRBJ1-2; 7 nucleotides line up with TRBD1. Germline-derived CDR1 and CDR2 are MGHDK and SYGVNS. This CDR3 has 13 residues. Losses at the gene ends were 5 bases for V and 4 bases for J; bases not matched to a gene: 4. This CDR3 is CASSLRDSYGYTF. CDR3 coding DNA: TGTGCCAGCAGTCTGCGGGACAGCTATGGCTACACCTTC.

This clonotype has at least ten counts. The CDR3 DNA sequence: TGTGCCAGCAGCCAAGACCAGGGACGGAATGAAAAACTGTTTTTT. It translates to CASSQDQGRNEKLFF. The chain joins TRBV14 to TRBJ1-4; D is possibly TRBD1 (5 bases). The V end lost 0 bases, the J end lost 5 bases, and 10 bases lay between the germline ends. This CDR3 comprises 15 residues. Germline lookup yields CDR1 SGHDN and CDR2 FVKESK.

This clonotype was counted ten times or more. The genes are TRBV5-6 and TRBJ2-1, with TRBD2 matching over 7 bases. The CDR3 length is 16 residues. Germline assignment: CDR1 SGHDT and CDR2 YYEEEE. The J segment lost 4 bases and the V segment lost 3 bases, leaving 10 bases of the junction unmatched. Written as DNA, the CDR3 is TGTGCCAGCAGCTCCCCCCGGGGAGCGGGGTACAATGAGCAGTTCTTC. Translation: CASSSPRGAGYNEQFF.

Many counts were recorded for this clonotype. The germline gene is not matched at one end of the junction; a read error may be the cause. The V and J genes are TRBV7-7 and TRBJ1-1; D uncertain. This CDR3 is 13 amino acids long. Germline loops: CDR1 SSHAT, CDR2 FNYEAQ (reference sequence). The CDR3, as DNA: TGTGCTAGCAGCTTAGTAGAGAACACTGAAGCTTTCTTT. Residues: CASSLVENTEAFF.

This clonotype has more than one count but fewer than ten. The V call is TRBV5-1, the J call TRBJ2-7; 9 bases map to TRBD1. CDR3 length: 16 residues. Trimming cost V 4 bases and J 1 base; bases outside gene matches: 9. Per the germline V gene, CDR1 is SGHRS and CDR2 is YFSETQ. DNA of the CDR3: TGCGCCAGCAGCCCTGGACAGGGGACTGGTTCCTACGAGCAGTACTTC. Amino acid sequence: CASSPGQGTGSYEQYF.